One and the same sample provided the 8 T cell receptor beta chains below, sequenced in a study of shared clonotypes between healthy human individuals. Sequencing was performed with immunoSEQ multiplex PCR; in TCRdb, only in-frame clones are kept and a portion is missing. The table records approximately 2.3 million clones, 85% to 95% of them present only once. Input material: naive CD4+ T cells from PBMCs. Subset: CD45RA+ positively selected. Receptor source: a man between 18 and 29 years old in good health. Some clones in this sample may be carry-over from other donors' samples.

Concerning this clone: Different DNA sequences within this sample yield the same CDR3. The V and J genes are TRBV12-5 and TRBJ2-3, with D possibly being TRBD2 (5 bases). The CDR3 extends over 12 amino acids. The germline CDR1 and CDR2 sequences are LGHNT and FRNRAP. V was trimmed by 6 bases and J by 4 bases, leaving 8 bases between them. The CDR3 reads CASGTGADTQYF. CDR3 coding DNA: TGTGCTAGTGGCACCGGGGCAGATACGCAGTATTTT.

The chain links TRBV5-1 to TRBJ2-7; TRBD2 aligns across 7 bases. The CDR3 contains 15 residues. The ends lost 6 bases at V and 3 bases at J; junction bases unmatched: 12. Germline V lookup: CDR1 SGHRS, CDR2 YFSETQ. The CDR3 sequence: CASKRRVRGDYEQYF. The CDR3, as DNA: TGCGCCAGCAAAAGACGGGTTCGGGGGGACTACGAGCAGTACTTC.

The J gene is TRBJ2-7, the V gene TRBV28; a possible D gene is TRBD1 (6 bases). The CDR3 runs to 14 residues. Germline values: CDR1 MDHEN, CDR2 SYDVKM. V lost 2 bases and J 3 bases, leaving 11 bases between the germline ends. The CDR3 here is CASSLAWGRYEQYF. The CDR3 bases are TGTGCCAGCAGTTTAGCCTGGGGGCGCTACGAGCAGTACTTC.

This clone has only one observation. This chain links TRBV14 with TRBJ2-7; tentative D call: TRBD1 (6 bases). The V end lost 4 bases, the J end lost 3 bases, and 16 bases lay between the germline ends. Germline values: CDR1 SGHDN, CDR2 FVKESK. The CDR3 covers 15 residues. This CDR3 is CASSRGPRGIYEQYF. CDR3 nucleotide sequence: TGTGCCAGCAGCCGAGGACCCAGGGGCATCTACGAGCAGTACTTC.

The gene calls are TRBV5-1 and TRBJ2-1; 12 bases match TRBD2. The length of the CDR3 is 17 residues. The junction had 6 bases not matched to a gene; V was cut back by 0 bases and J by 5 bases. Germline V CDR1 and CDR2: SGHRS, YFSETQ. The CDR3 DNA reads TGCGCCAGCAGCTTGGGACTAGCGGGAGAGGGGGACAATGAGCAGTTCTTC. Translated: CASSLGLAGEGDNEQFF.

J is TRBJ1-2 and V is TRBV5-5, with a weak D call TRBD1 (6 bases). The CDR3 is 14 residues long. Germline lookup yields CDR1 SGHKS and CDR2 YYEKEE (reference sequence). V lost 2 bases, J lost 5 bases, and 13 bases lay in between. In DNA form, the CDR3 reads TGTGCCAGCAGCTTCCTGTCAGGGGAATATGGCTACACCTTC. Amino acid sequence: CASSFLSGEYGYTF.

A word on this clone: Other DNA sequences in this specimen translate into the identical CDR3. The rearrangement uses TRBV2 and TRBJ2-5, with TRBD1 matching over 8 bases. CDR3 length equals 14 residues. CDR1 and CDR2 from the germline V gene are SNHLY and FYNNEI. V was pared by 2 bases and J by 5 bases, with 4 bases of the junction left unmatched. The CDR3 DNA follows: TGTGCCAGCAGTGAACCAGGGGGCAGGGAGACCCAGTACTTC. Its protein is CASSEPGGRETQYF.

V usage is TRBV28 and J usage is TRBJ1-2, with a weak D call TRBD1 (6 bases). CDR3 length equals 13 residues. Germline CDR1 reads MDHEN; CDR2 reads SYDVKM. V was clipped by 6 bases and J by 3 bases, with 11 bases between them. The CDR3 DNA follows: TGTGCCAGCAGGTTCACAGGGTACTATGGCTACACCTTC. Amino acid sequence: CASRFTGYYGYTF.